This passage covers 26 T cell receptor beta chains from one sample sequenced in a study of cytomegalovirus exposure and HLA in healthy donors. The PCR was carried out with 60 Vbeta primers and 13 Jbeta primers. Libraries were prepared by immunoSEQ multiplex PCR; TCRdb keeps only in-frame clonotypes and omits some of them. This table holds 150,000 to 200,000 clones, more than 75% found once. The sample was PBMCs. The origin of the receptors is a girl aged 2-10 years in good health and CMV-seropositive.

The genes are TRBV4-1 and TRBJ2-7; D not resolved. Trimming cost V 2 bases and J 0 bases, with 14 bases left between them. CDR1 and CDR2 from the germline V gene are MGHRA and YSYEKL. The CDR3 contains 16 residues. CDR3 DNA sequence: TGCGCCAGCAGCCAAACCAACTCCGTTAGCTCCTACGAGCAGTACTTC. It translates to CASSQTNSVSSYEQYF.

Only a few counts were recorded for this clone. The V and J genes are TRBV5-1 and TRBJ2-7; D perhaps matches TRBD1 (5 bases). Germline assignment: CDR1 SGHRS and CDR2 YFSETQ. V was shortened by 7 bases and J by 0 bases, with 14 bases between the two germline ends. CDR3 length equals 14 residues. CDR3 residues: CASAPHRSSYEQYF. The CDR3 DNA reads TGCGCCAGCGCCCCCCACAGGAGCTCCTACGAGCAGTACTTC.

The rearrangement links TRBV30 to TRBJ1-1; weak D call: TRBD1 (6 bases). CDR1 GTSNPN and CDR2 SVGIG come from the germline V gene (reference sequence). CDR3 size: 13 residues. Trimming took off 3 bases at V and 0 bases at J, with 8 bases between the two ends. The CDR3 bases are TGTGCCTGGAGGGACAGCTTGAACACTGAAGCTTTCTTT. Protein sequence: CAWRDSLNTEAFF.

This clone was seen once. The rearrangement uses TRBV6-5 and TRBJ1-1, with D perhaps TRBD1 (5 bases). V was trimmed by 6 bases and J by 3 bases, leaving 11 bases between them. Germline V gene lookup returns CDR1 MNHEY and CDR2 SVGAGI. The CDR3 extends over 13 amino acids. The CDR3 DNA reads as TGTGCCAGCAGGTCTCCAGGGTACACTGAAGCTTTCTTT. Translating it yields CASRSPGYTEAFF.

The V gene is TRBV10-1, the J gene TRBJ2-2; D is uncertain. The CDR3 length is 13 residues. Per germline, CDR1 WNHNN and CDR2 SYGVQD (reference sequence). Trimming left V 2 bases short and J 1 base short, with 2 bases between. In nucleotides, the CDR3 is TGCGCCAGCAGTGAGCAGAACACCGGGGAGCTGTTTTTT. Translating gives CASSEQNTGELFF.

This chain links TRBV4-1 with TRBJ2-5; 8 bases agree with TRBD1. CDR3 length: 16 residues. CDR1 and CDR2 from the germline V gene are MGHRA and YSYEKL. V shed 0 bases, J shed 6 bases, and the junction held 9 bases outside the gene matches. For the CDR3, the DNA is TGCGCCAGCAGCCAAGATTCCAGGGACAGGAAAAAGACCCAGTACTTC. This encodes CASSQDSRDRKKTQYF.

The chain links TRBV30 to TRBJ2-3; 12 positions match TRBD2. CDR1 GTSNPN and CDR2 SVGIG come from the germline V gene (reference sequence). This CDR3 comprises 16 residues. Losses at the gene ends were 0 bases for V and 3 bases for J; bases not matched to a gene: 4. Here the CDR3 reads CAWSVTGLAGTDTQYF. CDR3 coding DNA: TGTGCCTGGAGTGTAACAGGACTAGCGGGAACAGATACGCAGTATTTT.

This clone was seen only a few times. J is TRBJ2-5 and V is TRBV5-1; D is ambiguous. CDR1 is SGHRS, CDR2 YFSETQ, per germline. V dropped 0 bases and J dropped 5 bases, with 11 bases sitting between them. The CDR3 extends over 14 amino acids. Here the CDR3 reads CASSLGATEETQYF. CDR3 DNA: TGCGCCAGCAGCTTGGGTGCTACTGAGGAGACCCAGTACTTC.

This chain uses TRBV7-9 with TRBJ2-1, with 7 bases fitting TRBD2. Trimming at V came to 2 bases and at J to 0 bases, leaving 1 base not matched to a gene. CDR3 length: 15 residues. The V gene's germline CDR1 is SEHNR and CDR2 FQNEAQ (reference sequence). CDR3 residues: CASSLRGSSYNEQFF. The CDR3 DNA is TGTGCCAGCAGCTTACGCGGGAGCTCCTACAATGAGCAGTTCTTC.

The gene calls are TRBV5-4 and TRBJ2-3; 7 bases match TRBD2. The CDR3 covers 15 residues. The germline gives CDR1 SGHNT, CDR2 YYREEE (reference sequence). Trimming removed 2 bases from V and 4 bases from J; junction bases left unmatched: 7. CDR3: CASSLSQGLSDTQYF. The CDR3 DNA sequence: TGTGCCAGCAGCTTATCTCAGGGACTATCAGATACGCAGTATTTT.

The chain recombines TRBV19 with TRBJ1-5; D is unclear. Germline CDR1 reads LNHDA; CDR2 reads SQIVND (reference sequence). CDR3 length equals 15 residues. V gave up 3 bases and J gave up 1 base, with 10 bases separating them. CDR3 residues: CASSIVGQSNQPQHF. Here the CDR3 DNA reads TGTGCCAGTAGTATTGTGGGCCAAAGCAATCAGCCCCAGCATTTT.

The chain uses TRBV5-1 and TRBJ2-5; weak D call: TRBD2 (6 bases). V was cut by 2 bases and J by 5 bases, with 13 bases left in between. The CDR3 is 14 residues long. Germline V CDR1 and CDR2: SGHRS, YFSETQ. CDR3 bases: TGCGCCAGCAGCTTTGGACTAACCAGCGAGACCCAGTACTTC. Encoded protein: CASSFGLTSETQYF.

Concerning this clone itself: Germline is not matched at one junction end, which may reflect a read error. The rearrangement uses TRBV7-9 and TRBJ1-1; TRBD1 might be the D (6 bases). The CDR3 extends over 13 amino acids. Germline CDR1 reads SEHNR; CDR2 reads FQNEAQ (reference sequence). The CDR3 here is CASSVADRSEAFF. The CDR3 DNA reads TGTGCCAGCAGCGTAGCCGACAGGTCTGAAGCTTTCTTT.

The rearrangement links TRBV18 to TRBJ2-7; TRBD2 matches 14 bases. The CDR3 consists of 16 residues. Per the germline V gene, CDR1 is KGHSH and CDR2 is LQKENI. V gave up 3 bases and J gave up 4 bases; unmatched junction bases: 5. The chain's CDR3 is CASSPGLAGDGYEQYF. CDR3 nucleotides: TGTGCCAGCTCACCGGGACTAGCGGGAGATGGTTACGAGCAGTACTTC.

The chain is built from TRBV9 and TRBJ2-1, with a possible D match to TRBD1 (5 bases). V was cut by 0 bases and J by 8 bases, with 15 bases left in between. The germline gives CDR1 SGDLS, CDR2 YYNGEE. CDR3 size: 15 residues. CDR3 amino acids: CASSVELGLGDEQFF. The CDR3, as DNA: TGTGCCAGCAGCGTAGAACTGGGCTTAGGGGATGAGCAGTTCTTC.

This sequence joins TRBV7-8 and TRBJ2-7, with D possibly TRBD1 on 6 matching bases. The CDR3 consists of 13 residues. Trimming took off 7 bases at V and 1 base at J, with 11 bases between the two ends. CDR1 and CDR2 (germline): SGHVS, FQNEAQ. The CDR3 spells CASNRDGSYEQYF. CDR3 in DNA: TGTGCCAGCAACAGGGACGGTTCCTACGAGCAGTACTTC.

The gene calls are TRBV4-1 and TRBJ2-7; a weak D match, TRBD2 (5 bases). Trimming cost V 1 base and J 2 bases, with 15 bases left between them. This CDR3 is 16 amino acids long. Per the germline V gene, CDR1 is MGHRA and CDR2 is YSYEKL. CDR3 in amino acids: CASSQVEGLPAYEQYF. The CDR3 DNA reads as TGCGCCAGCAGCCAAGTTGAGGGCCTACCTGCCTACGAGCAGTACTTC.

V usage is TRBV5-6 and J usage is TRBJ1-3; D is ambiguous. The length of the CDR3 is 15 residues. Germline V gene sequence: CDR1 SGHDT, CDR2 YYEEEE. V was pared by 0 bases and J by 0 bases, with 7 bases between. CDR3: CASSLAGSSGNTIYF. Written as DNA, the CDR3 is TGTGCCAGCAGCTTGGCCGGGAGCTCTGGAAACACCATATATTTT.

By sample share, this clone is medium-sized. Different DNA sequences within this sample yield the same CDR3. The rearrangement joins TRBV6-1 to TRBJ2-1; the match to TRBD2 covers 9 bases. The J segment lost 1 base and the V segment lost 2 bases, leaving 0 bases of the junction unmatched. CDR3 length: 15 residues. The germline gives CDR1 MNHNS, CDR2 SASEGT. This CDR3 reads CASSELAGSYNEQFF. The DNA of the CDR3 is TGTGCCAGCAGTGAACTAGCGGGATCCTACAATGAGCAGTTCTTC.

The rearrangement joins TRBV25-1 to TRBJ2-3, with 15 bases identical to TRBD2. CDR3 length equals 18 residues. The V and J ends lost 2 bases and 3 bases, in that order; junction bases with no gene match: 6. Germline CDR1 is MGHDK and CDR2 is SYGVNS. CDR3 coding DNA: TGTGCCAGCAGTGAAGGCGGGACTAGCGGGAGGTTGACAGATACGCAGTATTTT. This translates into CASSEGGTSGRLTDTQYF.

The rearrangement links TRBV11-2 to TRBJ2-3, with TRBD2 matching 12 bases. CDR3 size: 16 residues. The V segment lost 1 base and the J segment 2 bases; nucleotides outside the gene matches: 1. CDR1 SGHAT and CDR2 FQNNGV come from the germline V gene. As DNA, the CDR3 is TGTGCCAGCAGCTTAGGACTAGCGGGGGACACAGATACGCAGTATTTT. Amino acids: CASSLGLAGDTDTQYF.

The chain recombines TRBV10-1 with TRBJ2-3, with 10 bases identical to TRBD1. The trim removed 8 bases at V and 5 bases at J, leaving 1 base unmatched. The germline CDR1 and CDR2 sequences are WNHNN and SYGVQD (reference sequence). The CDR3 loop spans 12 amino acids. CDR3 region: CASGTGEDTQYF. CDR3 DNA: TGCGCCAGCGGGACAGGGGAAGATACGCAGTATTTT.

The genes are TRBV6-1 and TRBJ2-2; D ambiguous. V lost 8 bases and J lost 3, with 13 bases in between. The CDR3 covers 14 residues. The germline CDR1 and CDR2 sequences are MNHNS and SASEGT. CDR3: CASHALPDTGELFF. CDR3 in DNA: TGTGCCAGCCACGCACTACCGGACACCGGGGAGCTGTTTTTT.

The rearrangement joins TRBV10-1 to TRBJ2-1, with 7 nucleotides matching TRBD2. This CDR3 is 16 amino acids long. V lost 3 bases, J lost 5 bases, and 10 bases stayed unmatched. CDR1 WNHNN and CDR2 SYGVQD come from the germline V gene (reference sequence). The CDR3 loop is CASSEVLGGSNNEQFF. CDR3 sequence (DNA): TGCGCCAGCAGTGAAGTCTTGGGGGGGTCGAACAATGAGCAGTTCTTC.

CDR3 residues: CASSVGSGDSTDTQYF. DNA for the CDR3: TGTGCCAGCAGCGTTGGTAGCGGGGATAGCACAGATACGCAGTATTTT. The chain combines TRBV9 with TRBJ2-3, with 8 bases fitting TRBD2. V shed 2 bases and J 0 bases; nucleotides not matched to a gene: 5. This CDR3 is 16 amino acids long. CDR1 and CDR2 from the germline V gene are SGDLS and YYNGEE.

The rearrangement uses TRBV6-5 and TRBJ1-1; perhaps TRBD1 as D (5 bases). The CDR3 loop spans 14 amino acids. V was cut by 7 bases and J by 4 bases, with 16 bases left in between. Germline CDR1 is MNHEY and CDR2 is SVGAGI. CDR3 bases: TGTGCCAGCACCTCCTCCAGGGTTAGCACTGAAGCTTTCTTT. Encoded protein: CASTSSRVSTEAFF.